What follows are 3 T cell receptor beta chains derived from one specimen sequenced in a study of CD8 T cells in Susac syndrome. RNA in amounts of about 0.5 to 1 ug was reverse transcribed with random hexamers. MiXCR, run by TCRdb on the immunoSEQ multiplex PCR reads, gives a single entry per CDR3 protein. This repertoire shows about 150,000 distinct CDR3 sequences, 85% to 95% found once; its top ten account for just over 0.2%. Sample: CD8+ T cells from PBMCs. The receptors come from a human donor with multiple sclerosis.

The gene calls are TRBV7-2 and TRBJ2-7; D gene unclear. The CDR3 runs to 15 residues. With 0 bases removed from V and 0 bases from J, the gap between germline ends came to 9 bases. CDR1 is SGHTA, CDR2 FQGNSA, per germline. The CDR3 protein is CASSLADGSSYEQYF. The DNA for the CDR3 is TGTGCCAGCAGCTTAGCGGACGGTAGCTCCTACGAGCAGTACTTC.

In nucleotides, the CDR3 is TGCAGCGTTGAAGATCGAGCTGAAGCTTTCTTT. Its translation: CSVEDRAEAFF. The gene calls are TRBV29-1 and TRBJ1-1; D is unclear. The ends were cut back, 0 bases at V and 6 bases at J, with 5 bases in the middle. CDR1 and CDR2 (germline): SQVTM, ANQGSEA. CDR3 length: 11 residues.

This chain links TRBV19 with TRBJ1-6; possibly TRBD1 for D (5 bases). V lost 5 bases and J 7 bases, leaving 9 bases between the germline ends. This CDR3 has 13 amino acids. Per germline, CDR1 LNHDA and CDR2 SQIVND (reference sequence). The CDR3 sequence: CASSGRGNSPLHF. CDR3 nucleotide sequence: TGTGCCAGTAGTGGCCGGGGGAATTCACCCCTCCACTTT. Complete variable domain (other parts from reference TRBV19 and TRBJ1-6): DGGITQSPKYLFRKEGQNVTLSCEQNLNHDAMYWYRQDPGQGLRLIYYSQIVNDFQKGDIAEGYSVSREKKESFPLTVTSAQKNPTAFYLCASSGRGNSPLHFGNGTRLTVT.